Listed below are T cell receptor beta chains from one sample, sequenced in a study of blood T cell repertoires in COVID-19. This table comes from immunoSEQ multiplex PCR, and its TCRdb copy is limited to in-frame clones, with some not included. The data hold a few hundred thousand clones, with 85% observed a single time. The sample consisted of peripheral blood. Source of these receptors: a young woman with acute or convalescent COVID-19. The CDR3 runs from the conserved cysteine through the conserved F or W. The D gene is left open where the match is weak. Rows may omit the clone size; those that give it use once, few, many or a size class.

D	J	size	V	DNA	CDR3
-	TRBJ2-1	-	TRBV7-3	TGTGCCAGCAGCCCTGGCCTTTTCAATGAGCAGTTCTTC	CASSPGLFNEQFF
TRBD1	TRBJ2-7	-	TRBV11-2	TGTGCCAGCAGCTTAGGACTAAAACCGGGACAGGGGTCCTACGAGCAGTACTTC	CASSLGLKPGQGSYEQYF
TRBD2	TRBJ2-7	-	TRBV28	TGTGCCAGCCTTGGGACTAGCGGATCCTACGAGCAGTACTTC	CASLGTSGSYEQYF
-	TRBJ1-6	-	TRBV10-1	TGCGCCAGCAGTCAAAACAGAAATTCACCCCTCCACTTT	CASSQNRNSPLHF
TRBD2	TRBJ2-3	-	TRBV11-2	TGTGCCAGCAGCCTGCGGGGGGGTCCTAGCACAGATACGCAGTATTTT	CASSLRGGPSTDTQYF
TRBD1	TRBJ2-1	-	TRBV6-1	TGTGCCAGCAGTGATCGGACAGGGGGAGAGCAGTTCTTC	CASSDRTGGEQFF
TRBD1	TRBJ1-1	-	TRBV27	TGTGCCAGCACTGAGACAGGGGGAGACACTGAAGCTTTCTTT	CASTETGGDTEAFF
-	TRBJ1-1	-	TRBV5-6	TGTGCCAGCAGTCCAGGACTACGGGAAGCTTTCTTT	CASSPGLREAFF
-	TRBJ2-7	few	TRBV19	TGTGCCAGTAGGGGTAGGAGCTACGAGCAGTACTTC	CASRGRSYEQYF
TRBD1	TRBJ1-1	-	TRBV5-5	TGTGCCAGCAGCTTGGGACAGGGGGCGACTGAAGCTTTCTTT	CASSLGQGATEAFF
-	TRBJ1-1	-	TRBV6-5	TGTGCCAGCAGTCTAAGAATGAACACTGAAGCTTTCTTT	CASSLRMNTEAFF
-	TRBJ2-2	-	TRBV9	TGTGCCAGCAGCGTAGCCAGGGTCCCCTTTGCGTCCGGGGAGCTGTTTTTT	CASSVARVPFASGELFF
TRBD1	TRBJ1-4	-	TRBV7-7	TGTGCCAGCAGTCTAACAGGGGGCCTACCTCCAACTAATGAAAAACTGTTTTTT	CASSLTGGLPPTNEKLFF
-	TRBJ2-3	-	TRBV12-3/TRBV12-4	TGTGCCAGCAGCGATCGGACAGACGCGCAGTATTTT	CASSDRTDAQYF
TRBD1	TRBJ2-1	-	TRBV24-1	TGTGCCTCCTCAGGACAGGGCGGCTACAATGAGCAGTTCTTC	CASSGQGGYNEQFF
-	TRBJ1-1	-	TRBV28	TGTGCCAGCAGTTTAGAACTCACTGAAGCTTTCTTT	CASSLELTEAFF
-	TRBJ2-2	-	TRBV5-6	TGTGCCAGCAGCTGGCCCCAGGGGCGGGCCGGGGAGCTGTTTTTT	CASSWPQGRAGELFF
-	TRBJ1-5	-	TRBV5-6	TGTGCCAGCAGCTCCTATTCCTCCTATCAGCCCCAGCATTTT	CASSSYSSYQPQHF
-	TRBJ1-1	-	TRBV5-4	TGTGCCAGCCGTAAAGGAAGCAACGAGGGCACTGAAGCTTTCTTT	CASRKGSNEGTEAFF
TRBD2	TRBJ2-7	-	TRBV11-2	TGTGCCAGCAGCTTAGAGACTAGCGTAAACTACGAGCAGTACTTC	CASSLETSVNYEQYF
-	TRBJ2-1	-	TRBV19	TGTGCCAGTAGTATAGTTGGGACTTTGCAGTTCTTC	CASSIVGTLQFF
-	TRBJ1-4	-	TRBV15	TGTGCCACCAGCAGAGATATTGCGTTTGGGGTCAGGGGAGGGACTAATGAAAAACTGTTTTTT	CATSRDIAFGVRGGTNEKLFF
-	TRBJ1-4	-	TRBV28	TGTGCCAGCAGCCTTGCAACTAATGAAAAACTGTTTTTT	CASSLATNEKLFF
TRBD2	TRBJ2-2	-	TRBV27	TGTGCCAGCAGCGCCGAGCGACTAGCCGGTACTGGGGAGCTGTTTTTT	CASSAERLAGTGELFF
-	TRBJ2-7	-	TRBV5-6	TGTGCCAGCAGCCTGGTCCGGGGATACGAGCAGTACTTC	CASSLVRGYEQYF
TRBD2	TRBJ2-5	-	TRBV6-1	TGTGCCAGCAGTGAAGCGCATGTAAGCGGGGAAACCCAAGAGACCCAGTACTTC	CASSEAHVSGETQETQYF
TRBD1	TRBJ1-1	once	TRBV5-1	TGCGCCAGCAGACAGGGGGCAGTGAACACTGAAGCTTTCTTT	CASRQGAVNTEAFF
TRBD1	TRBJ1-3	-	TRBV5-1	TGCGCCAGCAGCTTGGAGACAGGGGCTAGAAACACCATATATTTT	CASSLETGARNTIYF
-	TRBJ1-2	-	TRBV19	TGTGCCAGTAGTTTCCGTTCTAACTATGGCTACACCTTC	CASSFRSNYGYTF
-	TRBJ1-1	-	TRBV25-1	TGTGCCAGCAGTTTCCAGGAGGTGGCTGAAGCTTTCTTT	CASSFQEVAEAFF
-	TRBJ2-3	-	TRBV10-1	TGCGCCAGCAGTGAGAGTCGGGGTAGAGATACGCAGTATTTT	CASSESRGRDTQYF
TRBD1	TRBJ2-5	-	TRBV5-4	TGTGCCAGCAGCCCTGACAGGGCGGGAGAGACCCAGTACTTC	CASSPDRAGETQYF
-	TRBJ2-3	-	TRBV6-1	TGTGCCAGCACCGACGGGGATACGCAGTATTTT	CASTDGDTQYF
-	TRBJ1-4	-	TRBV5-4	TGTGCCAGCAGCTTGGCCAAGGCAGGGAGGAATGAAAAACTGTTTTTT	CASSLAKAGRNEKLFF
-	TRBJ1-5	-	TRBV5-4	TGTGCCAGCAGCCCAACAGAGCACCAGCCCCAGCATTTT	CASSPTEHQPQHF
TRBD1	TRBJ1-3	-	TRBV3-1/TRBV3-2	TGTGCCAGCAGCCCCCAGGGGGTCTCTGGAAACACCATATATTTT	CASSPQGVSGNTIYF
-	TRBJ1-1	-	TRBV12-2	TGTGCAAGTCGCTTCCAGAGGGGAGGGTGGGGAAACACTGAAGCTTTCTTT	CASRFQRGGWGNTEAFF